This T cell receptor (beta chain) was profiled in a study of T cell responses to AZD1222 COVID-19 vaccine (dated by TCRdb to the early 2020s). About the investigation overall: TCR sequencing was performed for approximately 240 trial participants, of whom 200 to 210 were given two doses of AZD1222 and around 25 were given two doses of MenACWY control vaccine. Trial participants were enrolled by age into subgroups of 18-55, 56-69 and 70-plus years, and around 150, 29 and 61 TCR-sequenced participants, respectively, were included in these subgroups.

The CDR3 regions of human TCRbeta chains were analyzed by immunosequencing. The study's own analysis went as follows. TCRs in the repertoires were compared against a reference library of SARS-CoV-2-specific TCRs that had been generated with the MIRA antigen-specificity platform. Breadth was defined as the fraction of unique TCRs that were SARS-CoV-2-associated, and depth was defined as the fraction of total T cells that were SARS-CoV-2-associated. Each spike-specific TCR was assigned to its reactive spike region and to a CD4 or CD8 class using the MIRA data. Log10-transformed breadth and depth values were compared by one-way ANOVA with Sidak's multiple comparisons tests. This immuneACCESS table, as held by TCRdb, lists in-frame sequences with V and J called but not all clones. Of the missing ones, under half trace to an unresolved V gene in checked studies; the others have no known cause. That table is the source of V, J and clone size, and D and trimming were worked out from the DNA. The sample contains hundreds of thousands of clones, approximately 94% of them found a single time. The top ten clones comprise 0.95% to 1.1% of the sample.

CDR1 SGHRS and CDR2 YFSETQ are derived from the germline V gene. Inclusive of the bounding cysteine and phenylalanine, the CDR3 is 16 residues long. CDR3 DNA is the only sequence kept; it has 48 bases, read in frame from the first base. For this chain, trimming is 3 bases at the V end and 4 bases at the J end, and the number of junction bases without a gene match is 9. General conclusions and limits of the study: Because no samples from the day 14 peak response were available, repertoires could be characterized only after the peak T cell response. Only five to seven AZD1222 recipients were SARS-CoV-2 seropositive at baseline, limiting conclusions about previously exposed vaccinees. A significant rise in spike-specific TCR breadth and depth was observed after two AZD1222 doses relative to day 0 and relative to MenACWY recipients. Participants were mostly white British, with more females than males. The authors suggested clonal diversity may have been underestimated. The vaccine-associated CD4 TCRs covered the entire spike protein, and the dominant responses fell in regions 160-218 and 743-854. The 56-69-year group was small, and its depth increase did not reach significance, likely because of low power. Reportedly, almost half of the unique spike-specific TCRs recognized epitopes lying outside the regions that are mutated in the B.1.351 and B.1.1.7 variants.

Regarding this clone: Its antigen remains unidentified. No qualities accompany the bases; no much larger clone lies one base away.

Reading the label with the study, this specimen's time point is: baseline before first vaccination. This sample's treatment or condition label indicates: meningococcal conjugate vaccine given as trial control. Samples from vaccinated people were obtained from the UK trials COV001 and COV002, which included a single-blind randomized controlled phase 2/3 trial of AZD1222 (ChAdOx1 nCoV-19) in healthy adults. Trial participant PBMC samples were collected at day 0 and day 28 after the second dose for TCRbeta chain sequencing. The clonotype was recovered from an adult in good health. The sequences come from peripheral blood, collected on day 0 of MenACWY control vaccination. In this chain, TRBV5-1 is recombined with TRBJ2-5; 10 central bases correspond to TRBD2. The CDR3 protein: CASSSPGLAAAETQYF. The DNA is as follows: TGCGCCAGCAGCTCCCCAGGACTAGCGGCGGCAGAGACCCAGTACTTC.